This TCR beta chain came from a study of blood T cells in healthy people across ages. Study-level points and caveats: Any conclusive comparison of naive versus antigen-experienced cells was prevented by using unsorted PBMCs.

This CDR3 is 12 amino acids long. CDR1 and CDR2 from the germline V gene are DFQATT and SNEGSKA (reference sequence). The ends were cut back, 4 bases at V and 3 bases at J, with 10 bases in the middle. Every sample gave at least 6 micrograms of total RNA when it was extracted. This clonotype was seen only a few times. Its antigen is unknown. Alongside a J-beta primer mix, a sample-barcoded 5' primer served in a second PCR lasting roughly 6 to 11 cycles. TCRdb called the 5' RACE reads again in MiXCR, with one record for every CDR3 protein. This sample has more than 1.4 million distinct CDR3 sequences, with 40% to 50% found just once.

This chain uses TRBV20-1 with TRBJ2-7; maybe TRBD1 (5 bases). This sequence originates from a woman between 18 and 29 years old in good health. Sequencing was carried out using blood. The CDR3 protein is CSATSTGYEQYF. The DNA of the CDR3 is TGCAGTGCTACCTCTACAGGCTACGAGCAGTACTTC.